The subject of this entry is one TCR beta chain. Its antigen remains unidentified. The data were obtained in a study of tumor-infiltrating lymphocytes in localized non-small cell lung cancer. Whole-study context: Several tumor histologies, both smoking statuses, and some post-neoadjuvant chemotherapy samples were included. Tumor tissue and non-adjacent uninvolved lung came from each patient. General observations from the study: T-cell fraction did not differ between immunotypes IM1 and IM2.

The CDR3 has 13 amino acids. Germline assignment: CDR1 SQVTM and CDR2 ANQGSEA. Trimming took 6 bases from V and 5 from J; bases not matched to a gene: 6. Generated by immunoSEQ multiplex PCR, the TCRdb table keeps only in-frame clones and is missing some. Altogether approximately 10,000 clones are present, approximately 70% being singletons, with the ten largest covering around 9.4%. This TCR was sampled from a human donor with non-small cell lung cancer. The sample consisted of uninvolved lung tissue not adjacent to the tumor. The chain carries TRBV29-1 and TRBJ2-5, with TRBD1 matching 10 bases. In DNA, the CDR3 is TGCAGCGTCGACAGGGGGCGGGGGGAGACCCAGTACTTC. It codes for CSVDRGRGETQYF.